The T cell receptor (beta chain) described here comes from a study of T cells in Graves' hyperthyroidism and ophthalmopathy. The CDR3 extends over 14 amino acids. CDR1 and CDR2 (germline): SGHVS, FNYEAQ. General study points: Model predictions of ophthalmopathy came a median roughly 6.4 months before onset.

To note about this clonotype: The target antigen is unknown. At one boundary the junction diverges from the germline segment, which might be a read error.

Amplification of TCR beta CDR3 regions was performed using RNA transcripts as template. The HTBI primer set served for first-round RT-PCR of the TCR CDR3. TCRdb reanalysed the multiplex PCR reads using MiXCR and keeps one entry per CDR3 protein. Among some 600,000 distinct CDR3 sequences listed, more than 45% were seen once. Specimen: peripheral blood or thyroid tissue (not recorded which). The clonotype was recovered from a woman aged 18-29 years with Graves' hyperthyroidism. V is TRBV7-6 and J is TRBJ1-1; D might be TRBD1 (6 bases). CDR3 residues: CASSLGGGGTEALF. CDR3 DNA sequence: TGTGCCAGCAGCTTAGGAGGGGGAGGCACTGAAGCTCTCTTT.